One sample yielded the 8 T cell receptor beta chains listed below, sequenced in a study of blood T cells in healthy people across ages. A J-beta primer mix and a sample-barcoded 5' primer were used in a second PCR of about 7 to 12 cycles. TCRdb reprocessed the 5' RACE reads with MiXCR, giving one entry per CDR3 protein. The sample has 780,000 or so distinct CDR3 sequences, more than 20% seen once. The sample also formed part of further work on T cells of mothers and their children.

Material for sequencing was blood. These receptors were taken from a boy between 5 and 17 years old in good health.

The chain uses TRBV11-2 and TRBJ1-6; perhaps TRBD1 as D (6 bases). The V end was cut by 0 bases, the J end by 0 bases, with 15 bases between. The length of the CDR3 is 19 residues. Germline lookup yields CDR1 SGHAT and CDR2 FQNNGV. CDR3 bases: TGTGCCAGCAGCTTAGAAGGTTGGACAGCTGGCTCCTATAATTCACCCCTCCACTTT. This sequence encodes CASSLEGWTAGSYNSPLHF.

This clonotype was picked up a small number of times. The V call is TRBV7-9, the J call TRBJ2-5; TRBD2 agrees at 14 bases. CDR1 is SEHNR, CDR2 FQNEAQ, per germline (reference sequence). The CDR3 totals 14 residues. Trimming took 7 bases from V and 5 from J; bases not matched to a gene: 3. CDR3 DNA sequence: TGTGCCAGCACCCGACTAGCGGGAGGGGAGACCCAGTACTTC. Its translation: CASTRLAGGETQYF.

This clonotype turned up a few times. The rearrangement links TRBV7-8 to TRBJ2-5; tentatively, D is TRBD2 (5 bases). The length of the CDR3 is 15 residues. Trimming removed 5 bases from V and 0 bases from J, with 13 bases in between. Germline CDR1 is SGHVS and CDR2 is FQNEAQ. CDR3: CASSLRFSDQETQYF. Here the CDR3 DNA reads TGTGCCAGCAGCCTTCGTTTTAGCGACCAAGAGACCCAGTACTTC.

The chain employs TRBV7-9 and TRBJ2-5; D is possibly TRBD2 (5 bases). Trimming left V 2 bases short and J 2 bases short, with 12 bases between. Germline CDR1 SEHNR, CDR2 FQNEAQ (reference sequence). This CDR3 region has 15 residues. CDR3 protein: CASSLSGYKQETQYF. CDR3 coding DNA: TGTGCCAGCAGCTTAAGCGGATACAAGCAAGAGACCCAGTACTTC.

Notes on this clonotype: The junction departs from the called germline gene at one end, perhaps through a read error. The chain links TRBV29-1 to TRBJ1-5; D is ambiguous. The CDR3 contains 13 residues. From germline, CDR1 is SQVTM and CDR2 ANQGSEA. CDR3 region: CSATTDSDQPQHF. The DNA of the CDR3 is TGCAGCGCTACAACAGATAGCGATCAGCCCCAGCATTTT.

The chain couples TRBV27 to TRBJ2-7, with 9 bases identical to TRBD1. This CDR3 has 14 amino acids. After removal of 6 bases from V and 4 bases from J, the junction contained 7 bases not matched to a gene. The germline gives CDR1 MNHEY, CDR2 SMNVEV (reference sequence). The CDR3: CASSHRQGGYEQYF. In nucleotides, the CDR3 is TGTGCCAGCAGCCATAGACAGGGGGGGTACGAGCAGTACTTC.

This clonotype was seen more than once but under ten times. V is TRBV6-4 and J is TRBJ2-6, with no clear D. The germline V gene encodes CDR1 MRHNA and CDR2 SNTAGT. V was cut by 8 bases and J by 0 bases, with 8 bases left in between. There are 14 residues in the CDR3. CDR3 in DNA: TGTGCCAGCGCCCCCGTCTCTGGGGCCAACGTCCTGACTTTC. Protein product: CASAPVSGANVLTF.

This clonotype was seen more than once but under ten times. This rearrangement joins TRBV7-9 to TRBJ2-5, with D possibly TRBD2 on 5 matching bases. Per germline, CDR1 SEHNR and CDR2 FQNEAQ (reference sequence). The V gene lost 1 base and the J gene lost 2 bases, with 11 bases spanning the gap. This CDR3 is built from 15 residues. The CDR3 DNA reads TGTGCCAGCAGCTTAGTAGCTAGCCGACAAGAGACCCAGTACTTC. Translating gives CASSLVASRQETQYF.